This T cell receptor (beta chain) appears in the sequencing data of a study of cytomegalovirus exposure and HLA in healthy donors. This CDR3 is built from 15 residues. Germline V gene sequence: CDR1 SGDLS, CDR2 YYNGEE. The germline V and J ends were trimmed by 2 bases and 5 bases, with 13 bases remaining between them. The PCR contained 60 Vbeta and 13 Jbeta primers. Clones were sequenced by immunoSEQ multiplex PCR, and TCRdb holds only the in-frame ones, with some missing. The data contain 100,000 to 120,000 clones, roughly 86% of them singletons. The sequence was obtained from a man in his forties or fifties in good health and CMV-seronegative. Sequencing was done on a sample of PBMCs. The rearrangement joins TRBV9 to TRBJ2-2, with D possibly being TRBD2 (5 bases). The CDR3: CASSVKGLGTGELFF. CDR3 in DNA: TGTGCCAGCAGCGTTAAAGGACTTGGGACCGGGGAGCTGTTTTTT.